The entry below gives a single T cell receptor (beta chain) sequence along with its context. Its specificity is unknown. The data originate from a study of OX40 agonist ivuxolimab in advanced cancers. On the study more broadly: Ivuxolimab, an antibody acting as an agonist of OX40 (CD134), was used to treat patients. With a range of 23 to 79, age averaged approximately 60 years, and 65% to 85% were male. Prior checkpoint blockade (anti-PD-1, anti-PD-L1 or anti-CTLA-4) was permitted; approximately 40% had it.

CDR1 is GTSNPN, CDR2 SVGIG, per germline (reference sequence). The CDR3 spans 12 residues. Deletions cut 4 bases from V and 7 bases from J, with 11 bases between. Study-wide results and caveats: Compared with others, partial responders at 0.1-3.0 mg/kg displayed clonal expansion among the lowest.

Sequenced by immunoSEQ multiplex PCR; TCRdb stores in-frame clones only, minus some. The data show tens of thousands of clones, 65% to 85% seen once. Sequencing used CD4+ or CD8+ T cells sorted from blood, obtained in a trial of the OX40 agonist ivuxolimab. The chain employs TRBV30 and TRBJ1-3; D unresolved. This clonotype was sampled from an adult with an advanced solid tumor such as melanoma, head and neck, liver or kidney cancer. CDR3 bases: TGTGCCTGGACCCCTCTCCAGAACACCATATATTTT. Translated: CAWTPLQNTIYF. The entire variable domain, with the rest obtained from reference TRBV30 and TRBJ1-3, is as follows: SQTIHQWPATLVQPVGSPLSLECTVEGTSNPNLYWYRQAAGRGLQLLFYSVGIGQISSEVPQNLSASRPQDRQFILSSKKLLLSDSGFYLCAWTPLQNTIYFGEGSWLTVV.